One sample yielded the 6 T cell receptor beta chains listed below, sequenced in a study of blood T cells in healthy people across ages. Together with a sample-barcoded 5' primer, a J-beta primer mix was included in a second PCR lasting roughly 6 to 12 cycles. TCRdb used MiXCR to reprocess the 5' RACE reads, holding one entry per CDR3 protein. Here the sample spans 1.4 million or so distinct CDR3 sequences, roughly 43% being singletons. Sequenced material: blood. The receptors shown here come from a woman between 18 and 29 years old in good health.

This clonotype was detected a few times. The V call is TRBV10-3, the J call TRBJ2-3; TRBD1 agrees at 7 bases. In germline, CDR1 is ENHRY, CDR2 SYGVKD. V shed 5 bases and J 5 bases; nucleotides not matched to a gene: 13. The CDR3 is made up of 16 amino acids. CDR3 nucleotide sequence: TGTGCCATCAGTACTACCGGGACAGCAGTAGGAGATACGCAGTATTTT. This encodes CAISTTGTAVGDTQYF.

This chain joins TRBV4-3 and TRBJ2-5; the match to TRBD1 covers 11 bases. The junction had 11 bases not matched to a gene; V was cut back by 0 bases and J by 11 bases. The germline gives CDR1 LGHNA, CDR2 YSLEER. There are 16 residues in the CDR3. The CDR3 reads CASSQDDGTGGNEQYF. The CDR3 nucleotides read TGCGCCAGCAGCCAAGATGACGGGACAGGGGGTAATGAGCAGTACTTC.

This clonotype appeared a single time. The V gene is TRBV15, the J gene TRBJ1-5, with a weak D call TRBD1 (5 bases). The CDR3 runs 15 residues. CDR1 is LNHNV, CDR2 YYDKDF, per germline (reference sequence). V lost 5 bases to trimming and J lost 0 bases, with 11 bases between them. The CDR3: CATSEQDHSNQPQHF. The CDR3 region has the DNA TGTGCCACCAGCGAACAGGACCATAGCAATCAGCCCCAGCATTTT. The full variable domain, its missing parts supplied by reference TRBV15 and TRBJ1-5, is DAMVIQNPRYQVTQFGKPVTLSCSQTLNHNVMYWYQQKSSQAPKLLFHYYDKDFNNEADTPDNFQSRRPNTSFCFLDIRSPGLGDTAMYLCATSEQDHSNQPQHFGDGTRLSIL.

The chain employs TRBV27 and TRBJ2-1; D is perhaps TRBD2 (5 bases). Germline CDR1 is MNHEY and CDR2 is SMNVEV (reference sequence). The V end was cut by 0 bases, the J end by 9 bases, with 12 bases between. The CDR3 consists of 14 residues. As DNA, the CDR3 is TGTGCCAGCAGTTTATCAAGAGGGATGAGTGAGCAGTTCTTC. Translating it yields CASSLSRGMSEQFF.

This clonotype came up a few times. This chain joins TRBV6-1 and TRBJ1-1, with 7 bases that match TRBD1. V was clipped by 6 bases and J by 6 bases; unmatched bases: 22. CDR1 is MNHNS, CDR2 SASEGT, per germline. This CDR3 has 18 amino acids. CDR3 sequence reads: CASRRFRGGAFITAEAFF. The CDR3 region has the DNA TGTGCCAGCAGACGCTTCAGGGGGGGCGCTTTCATTACGGCTGAAGCTTTCTTT.

The V call is TRBV29-1, the J call TRBJ2-7; 9 positions match TRBD2. The CDR3 loop spans 15 amino acids. CDR1 and CDR2 from the germline V gene are SQVTM and ANQGSEA. The V segment lost 3 bases and the J segment 7 bases; nucleotides outside the gene matches: 13. The CDR3 nucleotides are TGCAGCGTTGACCTTAGCGGGAGCGGGTACAATGAGCAGTACTTC. This translates into CSVDLSGSGYNEQYF.